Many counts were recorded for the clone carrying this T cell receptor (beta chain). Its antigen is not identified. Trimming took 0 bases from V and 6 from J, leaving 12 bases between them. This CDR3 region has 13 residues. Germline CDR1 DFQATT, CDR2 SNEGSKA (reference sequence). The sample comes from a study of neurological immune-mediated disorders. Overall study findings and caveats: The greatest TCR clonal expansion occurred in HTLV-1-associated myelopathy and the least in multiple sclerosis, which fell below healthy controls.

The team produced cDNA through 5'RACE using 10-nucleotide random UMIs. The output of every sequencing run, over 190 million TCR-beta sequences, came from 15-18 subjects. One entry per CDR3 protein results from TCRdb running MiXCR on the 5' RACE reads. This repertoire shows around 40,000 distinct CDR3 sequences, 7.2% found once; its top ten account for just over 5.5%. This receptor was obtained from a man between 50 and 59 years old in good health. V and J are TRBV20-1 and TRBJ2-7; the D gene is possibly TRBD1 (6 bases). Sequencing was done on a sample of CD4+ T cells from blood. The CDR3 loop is CSAREQGLGEQYF. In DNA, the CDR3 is TGCAGTGCTAGAGAACAGGGTCTCGGCGAGCAGTACTTC.